This T cell receptor beta chain came from a study of blood T cells in healthy people across ages. Trimming pared 2 bases from V and 2 bases from J, leaving 11 bases between. Germline loops: CDR1 SGHTS, CDR2 YDEGEE. The length of the CDR3 is 15 residues. Next came a second PCR, run for about 6 to 11 cycles, which used a sample-barcoded 5' primer along with a J-beta primer mix. Template switching added a 12-random-nucleotide identifier to every cDNA molecule. MiXCR was run by TCRdb on the 5' RACE reads, yielding one entry per CDR3 protein. The repertoire has about 760,000 distinct CDR3 sequences, more than 55% of them found once; the top ten carry more than 25%. Study-level findings and limits: Getting older went along with TCR beta diversity per million T cells dropping roughly linearly.

The sample holds a few counts of this clonotype. Its target is unknown. The source is a man between 40 and 49 years old in good health. Sequenced input: blood. The chain has TRBV5-8 and TRBJ1-5, with TRBD1 as a possible D gene (6 bases). CDR3 residues: CASSLVRTGNQPQHF. CDR3 DNA sequence: TGTGCCAGCAGCTTAGTTAGGACAGGCAATCAGCCCCAGCATTTT. Based on the CDR3 plus reference TRBV5-8 and TRBJ1-5, the full variable domain is EAGVTQSPTHLIKTRGQQATLRCSPISGHTSVYWYQQALGLGLQFLLWYDEGEERNRGNFPPRFSGRQFPNYSSELNVNALELEDSALYLCASSLVRTGNQPQHFGDGTRLSIL.